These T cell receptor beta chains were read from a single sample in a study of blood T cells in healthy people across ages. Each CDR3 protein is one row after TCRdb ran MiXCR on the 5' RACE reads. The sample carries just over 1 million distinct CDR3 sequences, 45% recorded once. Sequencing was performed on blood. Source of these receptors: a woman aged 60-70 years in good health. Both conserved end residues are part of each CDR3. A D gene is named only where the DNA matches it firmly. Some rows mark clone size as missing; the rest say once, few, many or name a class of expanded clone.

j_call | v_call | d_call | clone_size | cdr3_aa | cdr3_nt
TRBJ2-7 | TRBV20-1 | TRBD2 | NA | CSATGLKTYEQYF | TGCAGTGCCACGGGACTAAAAACCTACGAGCAGTACTTC
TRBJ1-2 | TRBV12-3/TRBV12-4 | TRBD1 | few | CASSLAPSGQYNYGYTF | TGTGCCAGCAGTTTAGCGCCCTCGGGACAGTATAACTATGGCTACACCTTC
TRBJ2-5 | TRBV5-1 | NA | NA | CASSPTGSGIGETLYF | TGCGCCAGCAGCCCGACAGGTTCAGGGATCGGGGAGACCCTGTACTTC
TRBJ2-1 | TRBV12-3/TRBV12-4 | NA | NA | CAGSRAVSSYNEQFF | TGTGCCGGCAGCCGGGCAGTCAGCTCCTACAATGAGCAGTTCTTC
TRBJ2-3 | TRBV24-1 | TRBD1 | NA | CATRGQVADTQYF | TGTGCCACCAGAGGACAGGTGGCAGATACGCAGTATTTT
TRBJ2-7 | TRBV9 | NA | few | CASSVALGSWDEQYF | TGTGCCAGCAGCGTAGCCCTTGGGTCTTGGGATGAGCAGTACTTC
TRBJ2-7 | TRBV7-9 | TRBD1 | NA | CASSTRQGPGYEQYF | TGTGCCAGCAGCACGCGACAGGGCCCCGGGTACGAGCAGTACTTC
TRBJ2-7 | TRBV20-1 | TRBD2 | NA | CSAPGLAGHEQYF | TGCAGTGCTCCGGGACTAGCCGGCCACGAGCAGTACTTC
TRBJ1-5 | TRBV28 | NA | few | CASSLSQSPNQPQHF | TGTGCCAGCAGTTTATCCCAATCGCCCAATCAGCCCCAGCATTTT
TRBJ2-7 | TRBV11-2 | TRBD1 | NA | CASSLVTGAPYEQYF | TGTGCCAGCAGCTTAGTAACAGGGGCCCCCTACGAGCAGTACTTC
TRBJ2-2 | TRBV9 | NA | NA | CASSGVRDTGELFF | TGTGCCAGCAGCGGGGTCCGAGACACCGGGGAGCTGTTTTTT
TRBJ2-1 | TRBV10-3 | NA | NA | CAVRTQVSYNEQFF | TGTGCCGTACGGACGCAAGTAAGTTACAATGAGCAGTTCTTC
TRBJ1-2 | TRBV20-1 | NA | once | CSAREKDTNYGYTF | TGCAGTGCTAGAGAGAAGGACACTAACTATGGCTACACCTTC
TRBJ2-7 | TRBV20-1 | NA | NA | CSTPLNPSGWSYEQYF | TGCAGTACTCCCTTAAACCCGTCCGGGTGGTCCTACGAGCAGTACTTC
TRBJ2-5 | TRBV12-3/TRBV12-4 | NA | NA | CASSTRTALGTQYF | TGTGCCAGCAGTACCCGGACAGCCTTGGGGACCCAGTACTTC
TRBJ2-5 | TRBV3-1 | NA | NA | CASSPDSLQQYF | TGTGCCAGCAGCCCAGACAGCCTTCAGCAGTACTTC
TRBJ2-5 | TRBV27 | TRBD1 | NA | CASSSLGQGAVETQYF | TGTGCCAGCAGCTCTTTGGGACAGGGGGCCGTAGAGACCCAGTACTTC
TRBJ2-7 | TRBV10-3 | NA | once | CAISASNEQYF | TGTGCCATCAGTGCGTCCAATGAGCAGTACTTC
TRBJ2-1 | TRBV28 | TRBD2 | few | CASTRGLAGEEQFF | TGTGCCAGCACCCGGGGGCTAGCGGGGGAAGAGCAGTTCTTC
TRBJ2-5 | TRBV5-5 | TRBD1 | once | CASLGQTYGEQYF | TGTGCCAGCTTGGGACAGACGTATGGGGAGCAGTACTTC
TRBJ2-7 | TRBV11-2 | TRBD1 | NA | CASSLIPWADRGWSHEQYF | TGTGCCAGCAGCCTAATCCCATGGGCCGACAGGGGTTGGTCGCACGAGCAGTACTTC
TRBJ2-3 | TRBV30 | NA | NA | CAWSQGPDTQYF | TGTGCCTGGAGCCAGGGACCAGATACGCAGTATTTT
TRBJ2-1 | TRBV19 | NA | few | CASMGTRVTYEQFF | TGTGCCAGTATGGGGACACGAGTCACCTATGAGCAGTTCTTC
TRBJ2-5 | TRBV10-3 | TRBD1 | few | CAISATGGQETQYF | TGTGCCATCAGCGCGACAGGGGGCCAAGAGACCCAGTACTTC
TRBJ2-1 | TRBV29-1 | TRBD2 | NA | CSVAGTSGYNEQFF | TGCAGCGTAGCCGGGACTAGCGGCTACAATGAGCAGTTCTTC
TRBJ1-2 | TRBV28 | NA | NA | CASTLGLLSGYTF | TGTGCCAGCACCCTCGGACTTTTATCTGGCTACACCTTC
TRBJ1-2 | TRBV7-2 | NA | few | CASSLARLPSGYTF | TGTGCCAGCAGCTTAGCCAGGCTCCCTTCTGGCTACACCTTC
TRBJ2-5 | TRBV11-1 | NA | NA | CASSLSGRFDNEQYF | TGTGCCAGCAGCTTATCGGGGCGGTTTGACAATGAGCAGTACTTC
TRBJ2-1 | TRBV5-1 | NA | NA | CASSLARERSDTQFF | TGCGCCAGCAGCTTGGCGCGGGAAAGATCAGATACGCAGTTCTTC
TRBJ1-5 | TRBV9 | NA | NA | CASSEGVGGQPQHF | TGTGCTAGCAGCGAGGGCGTGGGGGGTCAGCCCCAGCATTTT
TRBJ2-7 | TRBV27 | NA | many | CASSFLGNEQYF | TGTGCCAGCAGTTTTTTAGGAAACGAGCAGTACTTC
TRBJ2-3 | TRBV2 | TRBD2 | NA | CASLLAGGADTQYF | TGTGCCAGTTTACTAGCGGGAGGCGCAGATACGCAGTATTTT
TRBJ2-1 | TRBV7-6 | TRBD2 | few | CASSLEAGSGSSGGEQFF | TGTGCCAGCAGCCTAGAGGCAGGTAGCGGGAGTTCGGGAGGTGAGCAGTTCTTC
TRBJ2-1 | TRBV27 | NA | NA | CASSRPGGPNEQFF | TGTGCCAGCAGTCGCCCTGGGGGTCCCAATGAGCAGTTCTTC
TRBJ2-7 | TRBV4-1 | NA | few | CASSQVDGSRGAYEQYF | TGCGCCAGCAGCCAAGTTGATGGCAGTAGGGGGGCCTACGAGCAGTACTTC